The 23 T cell receptor beta chains given below trace back to one sample, sequenced in a study of blood T cell repertoires in COVID-19 (dated by TCRdb to the early 2020s). Preparation of the library involved the immunoSEQ multiplex PCR assay. TCRdb provides this immuneACCESS table in a form limited to in-frame rearrangements. Some clones are lacking; in checked studies, under half of them reflect an unresolved V gene, and why the rest are absent is not known. This sample is represented by 150,000 to 200,000 clones; about 80% of them were singletons. The top ten hold roughly 18% of the sample. Sample: peripheral blood. The source of these receptors is a woman of 80 years or more with acute or convalescent COVID-19.

The chain links TRBV29-1 to TRBJ1-2; 8 bases align to TRBD1. Germline loops: CDR1 SQVTM, CDR2 ANQGSEA. The V and J ends lost 0 bases and 4 bases, in that order; junction bases with no gene match: 7. The CDR3 extends over 15 amino acids. In DNA, the CDR3 is TGCAGCGTTGAAGATCTTAGGCAGGGGGCCTATGGCTACACCTTC. It yields the protein CSVEDLRQGAYGYTF.

V usage is TRBV23-1 and J usage is TRBJ2-2; 10 nucleotides match TRBD1. TRBV23-1 is annotated as an ORF whose role is uncertain. J lost 7 bases, V lost 8 bases, and 7 bases had no gene match. The CDR3 has 14 residues. CDR3 in amino acids: CASAPTGGRGELFF. The CDR3 DNA is TGCGCCAGCGCCCCGACAGGGGGCCGCGGGGAGCTGTTTTTT.

The V gene is TRBV5-1, the J gene TRBJ1-1; tentatively, D is TRBD1 (5 bases). Trimming stripped 2 bases from V and 2 bases from J, with 10 bases between. This CDR3 is 14 amino acids long. Germline V gene sequence: CDR1 SGHRS, CDR2 YFSETQ. CDR3 protein: CASSLSQVNTEAFF. DNA of the CDR3: TGCGCCAGCAGCTTATCACAGGTTAACACTGAAGCTTTCTTT.

This chain connects TRBV5-1 to TRBJ2-4, with D tentatively TRBD2 (7 bases). The CDR3 totals 14 residues. Deletions cut 3 bases from V and 8 bases from J, with 15 bases between. The V gene's germline CDR1 is SGHRS and CDR2 YFSETQ. CDR3 coding DNA: TGCGCCAGCAGCTCTACGGGGGGCTGGGACATTCAGTACTTC. As protein: CASSSTGGWDIQYF.

This clone was found once. An end of the junction does not agree with germline; a read error may underlie this. The chain joins TRBV2 to TRBJ2-3; 8 bases are shared with TRBD1. There are 11 residues in the CDR3. Germline V gene lookup returns CDR1 SNHLY and CDR2 FYNNEI. The CDR3 coding sequence is TGTGCCAGCAGTGAACAGTGGACAGGGCATTTT. This sequence encodes CASSEQWTGHF.

This rearrangement joins TRBV19 to TRBJ1-1, with D perhaps TRBD1 (6 bases). CDR3 length: 15 amino acids. Trimming took off 3 bases at V and 5 bases at J, with 16 bases between the two ends. The germline gives CDR1 LNHDA, CDR2 SQIVND (reference sequence). The CDR3 bases are TGTGCCAGTAGTATCGCGGCCCCGAGGGGGACTGAAGCTTTCTTT. Its translation: CASSIAAPRGTEAFF. Combining the CDR3 with reference TRBV19 and TRBJ1-1 gives the whole variable domain DGGITQSPKYLFRKEGQNVTLSCEQNLNHDAMYWYRQDPGQGLRLIYYSQIVNDFQKGDIAEGYSVSREKKESFPLTVTSAQKNPTAFYLCASSIAAPRGTEAFFGQGTRLTVV.

The genes are TRBV15 and TRBJ1-3; TRBD1 is a possible D gene (6 bases). V was clipped by 0 bases and J by 2 bases, with 14 bases between them. Germline loops: CDR1 LNHNV, CDR2 YYDKDF (reference sequence). This CDR3 contains 17 residues. Here the CDR3 DNA reads TGTGCCACCAGCAGAGACAGATGGGAGGGGGCTGGAAACACCATATATTTT. Translated, it gives CATSRDRWEGAGNTIYF. Full variable domain (outside the CDR3, taken from reference TRBV15 and TRBJ1-3): DAMVIQNPRYQVTQFGKPVTLSCSQTLNHNVMYWYQQKSSQAPKLLFHYYDKDFNNEADTPDNFQSRRPNTSFCFLDIRSPGLGDTAMYLCATSRDRWEGAGNTIYFGEGSWLTVV.

CDR3 residues: CASSLVTSTDTQYF. The CDR3 coding sequence is TGCGCCAGCAGCTTGGTCACTAGCACAGATACGCAGTATTTT. The chain has TRBV5-1 and TRBJ2-3; no definite D call. Trimming took off 0 bases at V and 0 bases at J, with 5 bases between the two ends. This CDR3 spans 14 amino acids. Per germline, CDR1 SGHRS and CDR2 YFSETQ. Using reference TRBV5-1 and TRBJ2-3 for the parts outside the CDR3, the full variable domain is KAGVTQTPRYLIKTRGQQVTLSCSPISGHRSVSWYQQTPGQGLQFLFEYFSETQRNKGNFPGRFSGRQFSNSRSEMNVSTLELGDSALYLCASSLVTSTDTQYFGPGTRLTVL.

This clone was counted a few times. The V call is TRBV28, the J call TRBJ1-2; TRBD1 agrees at 7 bases. Trimming took 6 bases from V and 2 from J; bases not matched to a gene: 9. Looked up from germline, CDR1 is MDHEN and CDR2 is SYDVKM. The CDR3 loop spans 15 amino acids. CDR3 loop: CASSQDRVANYGYTF. The CDR3 DNA reads TGTGCCAGCAGCCAAGACAGGGTAGCCAACTATGGCTACACCTTC.

This rearrangement joins TRBV2 to TRBJ2-3; 14 positions match TRBD2. The CDR3 runs to 15 residues. Germline CDR1 is SNHLY and CDR2 is FYNNEI. The V gene end was trimmed by 10 bases and the J gene end by 4 bases; junction bases not matched to a gene: 7. CDR3 coding DNA: TGTGCCACCAATGGACTAGCGGGGGGCTCAGATACGCAGTATTTT. Protein sequence: CATNGLAGGSDTQYF.

The genes are TRBV3-1 (or the pseudogene TRBV3-2) and TRBJ2-7; TRBD1 might be the D (5 bases). In germline, CDR1 is LGHDT, CDR2 YNNKEL (reference sequence). V was cut by 1 base and J by 4 bases, with 14 bases left in between. The CDR3 contains 15 residues. This CDR3 is CASSQAVGAGYEQYF. CDR3 sequence (DNA): TGTGCCAGCAGCCAAGCTGTAGGGGCTGGGTACGAGCAGTACTTC.

The chain combines TRBV5-6 with TRBJ1-5; TRBD1 might be the D (5 bases). From germline, CDR1 is SGHDT and CDR2 YYEEEE. This CDR3 has 14 residues. V lost 2 bases and J lost 6, with 12 bases in between. The CDR3 is CASSLLGDSQPQHF. DNA of the CDR3: TGTGCCAGCAGCTTATTAGGGGATAGTCAGCCCCAGCATTTT.

This clone has just one count. The rearrangement joins TRBV18 to TRBJ2-5; 7 positions agree with TRBD1. Germline V gene lookup returns CDR1 KGHSH and CDR2 LQKENI. The V and J ends lost 1 base and 1 base, in that order; junction bases with no gene match: 3. The CDR3 spans 15 residues. As DNA, the CDR3 is TGTGCCAGCTCACCACTCGGGGACAGCCAAGAGACCCAGTACTTC. Amino acid sequence: CASSPLGDSQETQYF.

A remark on this clone: At one end, the junction sequence differs from germline, possibly due to a read error. The rearrangement links TRBV11-2 to TRBJ2-7; 7 positions match TRBD1. The CDR3 has 15 amino acids. Germline V gene data show CDR1 as SGHAT and CDR2 as FQNNGV. Written as DNA, the CDR3 is TGTGCCGGCAGCTCCAGCCCGACAGGGCCCTACGAGCAGTACTTC. Protein product: CAGSSSPTGPYEQYF.

The chain recombines TRBV7-8 with TRBJ2-5; 11 bases are shared with TRBD2. Germline-derived CDR1 and CDR2 are SGHVS and FQNEAQ. The CDR3 spans 16 residues. With 5 bases clipped from V and 5 bases from J, the junction kept 10 bases outside the gene matches. For the CDR3, the DNA is TGTGCCAGCAGCCGAAATAGCGGGGGGGCCGGGGAGACCCAGTACTTC. It is translated as CASSRNSGGAGETQYF.

This chain links TRBV7-2 with TRBJ2-3, with D perhaps matching TRBD2 (6 bases). V lost 2 bases to trimming and J lost 1 base, with 7 bases between them. The CDR3 is 14 amino acids. CDR1 is SGHTA, CDR2 FQGNSA, per germline. The CDR3 DNA reads TGTGCCAGCAGCTTACAGCGGGGCACAGATACGCAGTATTTT. The encoded protein is CASSLQRGTDTQYF.

This rearrangement joins TRBV10-3 to TRBJ2-3; D perhaps matches TRBD2 (5 bases). The V gene's germline CDR1 is ENHRY and CDR2 SYGVKD. V dropped 2 bases and J dropped 2 bases, with 8 bases sitting between them. This CDR3 is built from 14 residues. CDR3 loop: CAISEGLPTDTQYF. For the CDR3, the DNA is TGTGCCATCAGTGAGGGACTTCCCACAGATACGCAGTATTTT.

V usage is TRBV6-5 and J usage is TRBJ1-1; 8 bases are a match to TRBD1. Germline trimming cut 0 bases from V and 8 bases from J; bases unmatched to any gene: 5. The germline V gene has CDR1 MNHEY and CDR2 SVGAGI. This CDR3 has 14 amino acids. CDR3 nucleotide sequence: TGTGCCAGCAGTTACTCAGGACAGGGTCTAGAAGCTTTCTTT. Translation: CASSYSGQGLEAFF.

This chain links TRBV7-9 with TRBJ1-5, with D possibly being TRBD1 (5 bases). The CDR3 sequence is 16 residues long. From germline, CDR1 is SEHNR and CDR2 FQNEAQ (reference sequence). V was pared by 5 bases and J by 1 base, with 15 bases between. The CDR3 region is CASSPTRGGSNQPQHF. The CDR3 coding sequence is TGTGCCAGCAGCCCCACACGTGGGGGGAGCAATCAGCCCCAGCATTTT.

Regarding this clone: A junction boundary mismatches the germline segment, possibly from a read error. CDR3 bases: TGTGCTAGCAGCCACCCGTCGGGCGGGGGGGGGACCTCGGAGACCCAGTACTTC. It codes for CASSHPSGGGGTSETQYF. The chain recombines TRBV7-7 with TRBJ2-5, with TRBD2 matching over 9 bases. The length of the CDR3 is 18 residues. Germline V gene lookup returns CDR1 SSHAT and CDR2 FNYEAQ (reference sequence).

This rearrangement joins TRBV7-2 to TRBJ2-3; 9 nucleotides match TRBD2. This CDR3 is 18 amino acids long. Trimming removed 4 bases from V and 5 bases from J; junction bases left unmatched: 16. Germline V gene sequence: CDR1 SGHTA, CDR2 FQGNSA. This CDR3 is CASSSPSSSGNRVDTQYF. The CDR3 region has the DNA TGTGCCAGCAGCTCGCCGTCGTCTAGCGGGAACCGGGTAGATACGCAGTATTTT.

This rearrangement joins TRBV2 to TRBJ1-4; the match to TRBD1 covers 10 bases. Per the germline V gene, CDR1 is SNHLY and CDR2 is FYNNEI. The V segment lost 8 bases and the J segment 6 bases; nucleotides outside the gene matches: 9. CDR3 size: 15 residues. The CDR3 loop is CASLRDRGWHEKLFF. The CDR3 DNA follows: TGTGCCAGCCTCCGGGACAGGGGATGGCATGAAAAACTGTTTTTT.

V usage is TRBV9 and J usage is TRBJ1-1, with D maybe TRBD1 (5 bases). V lost 4 bases and J 0 bases, leaving 13 bases between the germline ends. CDR1 and CDR2 from the germline V gene are SGDLS and YYNGEE. This CDR3 is built from 15 residues. The CDR3 spells CASSSQGAMNTEAFF. The CDR3 DNA is TGTGCCAGCAGCAGCCAGGGCGCGATGAACACTGAAGCTTTCTTT.